This T cell receptor beta chain was found in a study of post-analysis software for immune sequencing data. Overall study: Relapsing-remitting, secondary progressive and progressive-relapsing forms made up the multiple sclerosis disease courses.

The CDR3 runs to 14 residues. Germline-derived CDR1 and CDR2 are LGHNA and YSLEER. Broader study findings: Compared with controls, patients had more of five TRBV segments, including TRBV5-6, TRBV5-1 and TRBV20-1.

This clonotype was detected only a few times. The antigen is unknown. The junction shows a germline mismatch at one end, possibly a read error. The library was made from cDNA and included unique molecular identifiers. T cells, roughly 1 to 10 million of them, yielded about half a million cDNA molecules. TCRdb reanalysed the PCR reads using MiXCR and keeps one entry per CDR3 protein. The data show fewer than 850,000 distinct CDR3 sequences, with around 27% seen just once and around 0.56% held by the top ten. What was sequenced was blood. The J gene is TRBJ2-3, the V gene TRBV4-3; D ambiguous. The TCR sequence derives from a girl aged 10-17 years with multiple sclerosis. The CDR3: CASSQDVGTDTQYF. In nucleotides, the CDR3 is TGTGCCAGCAGCCAAGATGTGGGAACAGATACGCAGTATTTT.